The present TCR beta chain was sequenced within a study of cytomegalovirus exposure and HLA in healthy donors. The V gene's germline CDR1 is LGHNT and CDR2 FRNRAP. The V gene lost 5 bases and the J gene lost 0 bases, with 10 bases spanning the gap. This CDR3 has 14 residues. The PCR had 60 Vbeta and 13 Jbeta primers. Sequenced by immunoSEQ multiplex PCR; TCRdb stores in-frame clones only, minus some. The table has 70,000 to 95,000 clones, 75% to 85% seen once. The sequence was collected from a man younger than 35 in good health and CMV-seronegative. The chain links TRBV12-5 to TRBJ1-1, with D possibly TRBD1 on 6 matching bases. Sequenced: PBMCs. The CDR3 DNA sequence: TGTGCTAGTGGTCGGACAGACATGAACACTGAAGCTTTCTTT. Protein product: CASGRTDMNTEAFF.